These 32 T cell receptor beta chains were all obtained from the same sample, sequenced in a study of vaccination and CD4 T cells after COVID-19. The Oncomine TCR Beta short-read assay was what sequenced the DNA obtained from cultured CD4+ T cells. A single record per CDR3 protein comes from TCRdb applying MiXCR to the PCR reads. This sample yields about 26,000 distinct CDR3 sequences, of which less than 45% are seen a single time; approximately 5.1% belongs to the top ten. Their specific antigens are unknown. Time point noted: late sampling 161 to 241 days after vaccination in a few convalescent patients. Treatment defined: roughly 11-day PBMC culture with coronavirus spike peptide pools or control peptides (ViraFEST assay). Here the sequenced sample was CD4+ T cells from blood, cultured in vitro, taken about 7 months after SARS-CoV-2 vaccination. These receptors all stem from a human donor who had recovered from COVID-19.

V and J are TRBV6-1 and TRBJ2-2, with a weak D call TRBD1 (6 bases). Between the trimmed V and J ends, which lost 6 bases and 4 bases, there was a span of 12 bases. The length of the CDR3 is 14 residues. CDR1 is MNHNS and CDR2 is SASEGT in the germline V gene. The CDR3 bases are TGTGCCAGCAGAAGCCGGGACACCACCGGGGAGCTGTTTTTT. Translated: CASRSRDTTGELFF.

The rearrangement links TRBV2 to TRBJ2-5, with 11 nucleotides matching TRBD2. The germline V gene has CDR1 SNHLY and CDR2 FYNNEI. This CDR3 is built from 18 residues. V lost 4 bases and J lost 5; bases outside the gene matches: 15. The CDR3 DNA follows: TGTGCCAGCAGTGCCGGACTACTAGCGGGAGTGGTCCGGGAGACCCAGTACTTC. It codes for CASSAGLLAGVVRETQYF. The variable domain in full, completed from reference TRBV2 and TRBJ2-5, reads EPEVTQTPSHQVTQMGQEVILRCVPISNHLYFYWYRQILGQKVEFLVSFYNNEISEKSEIFDDQFSVERPDGSNFTLKIRSTKLEDSAMYFCASSAGLLAGVVRETQYFGPGTRLLVL.

V usage is TRBV6-1 and J usage is TRBJ2-3; TRBD2 matches at 7 bases. The CDR3 covers 16 residues. After removal of 7 bases from V and 3 bases from J, the junction contained 13 bases not matched to a gene. Germline loops: CDR1 MNHNS, CDR2 SASEGT. Here the CDR3 DNA reads TGTGCCAGCACGGGTTACGGCGGGAGAGGGACAGATACGCAGTATTTT. It codes for CASTGYGGRGTDTQYF.

V usage is TRBV11-3 and J usage is TRBJ2-7; TRBD1 is a possible D gene (6 bases). This CDR3 is built from 13 residues. Deletions cut 6 bases from V and 6 bases from J, with 15 bases between. Germline assignment: CDR1 SGHNT and CDR2 YENEEA. In DNA, the CDR3 is TGTGCCAGCAGTCCTGGGGTGGGGGCCGAGCAGTACTTC. Amino acids: CASSPGVGAEQYF.

The V and J genes are TRBV7-2 and TRBJ2-7, with D perhaps being TRBD1 or TRBD2 (5 bases each). From germline, CDR1 is SGHTA and CDR2 FQGNSA. Trimming took off 6 bases at V and 2 bases at J, with 26 bases between the two ends. The CDR3 has 18 amino acids. The DNA of the CDR3 is TGTGCCAGCAGACCAGGGCGGAGAGGGCCACGCAGTCCCTACGAGCAGTACTTC. Amino acids: CASRPGRRGPRSPYEQYF. Full variable domain (outside the CDR3, taken from reference TRBV7-2 and TRBJ2-7): GAGVSQSPSNKVTEKGKDVELRCDPISGHTALYWYRQSLGQGLEFLIYFQGNSAPDKSGLPSDRFSAERTGGSVSTLTIQRTQQEDSAVYLCASRPGRRGPRSPYEQYFGPGTRLTVT.

The chain has TRBV5-8 and TRBJ2-3; no clear D. Germline values: CDR1 SGHTS, CDR2 YDEGEE. Trimming removed 0 bases from V and 9 bases from J, with 23 bases in between. The CDR3 loop spans 17 amino acids. CDR3 bases: TGTGCCAGCAGCTTGGGCCTTGCCAGTACGGTTCAGGAAACGCAGTATTTT. Amino acids: CASSLGLASTVQETQYF.

This sequence joins TRBV20-1 and TRBJ1-6, with D possibly being TRBD1 (5 bases). CDR1 DFQATT and CDR2 SNEGSKA come from the germline V gene (reference sequence). The V gene lost 5 bases and the J gene lost 0 bases, with 20 bases spanning the gap. This CDR3 contains 18 residues. CDR3 sequence reads: CSAPFGDGLSSYNSPLHF. In DNA form, the CDR3 reads TGCAGTGCTCCTTTTGGGGACGGCCTAAGCTCCTATAATTCACCCCTCCACTTT.

This clonotype was found a few times. In nucleotides, the CDR3 is TGTGCCACCAGCCCTAGGACAGCACAAGAGACCCAGTACTTC. It encodes CATSPRTAQETQYF. The chain joins TRBV24-1 to TRBJ2-5; a possible D gene is TRBD1 (6 bases). This CDR3 is built from 14 residues. Germline V gives CDR1 KGHDR, CDR2 SFDVKD. Trimming took 7 bases from V and 2 from J, leaving 13 bases between them.

V usage is TRBV27 and J usage is TRBJ2-7, with a tentative D call TRBD1 (6 bases). The CDR3 covers 14 residues. V lost 3 bases and J lost 0, with 9 bases in between. Looked up from germline, CDR1 is MNHEY and CDR2 is SMNVEV (reference sequence). The CDR3 reads CASSFQGTSYEQYF. The CDR3 DNA reads TGTGCCAGCAGTTTTCAGGGGACCTCCTACGAGCAGTACTTC.

The J gene is TRBJ2-1, the V gene TRBV7-8; D is uncertain. Germline-derived CDR1 and CDR2 are SGHVS and FQNEAQ. The CDR3 runs 18 residues. V was clipped by 2 bases and J by 0 bases, with 17 bases between them. CDR3 amino acids: CASSLPSLRVSSYNEQFF. Written as DNA, the CDR3 is TGTGCCAGCAGCTTACCCTCTTTAAGGGTTAGCTCCTACAATGAGCAGTTCTTC.

The chain carries TRBV20-1 and TRBJ1-2, with D possibly TRBD1 on 6 matching bases. V lost 2 bases and J 4 bases, leaving 14 bases between the germline ends. The germline CDR1 and CDR2 sequences are DFQATT and SNEGSKA (reference sequence). The CDR3 has 14 amino acids. The CDR3 DNA reads TGCAGTGCTAGAAACGGTGGACAGCTCTATGGCTACACCTTC. This translates into CSARNGGQLYGYTF.

This clonotype turned up a few times. V is TRBV7-9 and J is TRBJ2-3; D not resolved. Germline CDR1 is SEHNR and CDR2 is FQNEAQ (reference sequence). V lost 5 bases and J lost 2, with 11 bases in between. CDR3 length: 14 residues. The chain's CDR3 is CASSPLGYTDTQYF. The CDR3 DNA reads as TGTGCCAGCAGCCCGCTGGGGTACACAGATACGCAGTATTTT.

This chain links TRBV5-5 with TRBJ2-7; D unclear. This CDR3 comprises 14 residues. The germline CDR1 and CDR2 sequences are SGHKS and YYEKEE (reference sequence). V gave up 4 bases and J gave up 0 bases, with 11 bases separating them. For the CDR3, the DNA is TGTGCCAGCAGCCCGAATTACTTCTCCTACGAGCAGTACTTC. This gives the protein CASSPNYFSYEQYF.

This chain connects TRBV20-1 to TRBJ2-5; a possible D gene is TRBD2 (6 bases). Germline-derived CDR1 and CDR2 are DFQATT and SNEGSKA (reference sequence). The length of the CDR3 is 14 residues. Trimming took 3 bases from V and 6 from J, leaving 17 bases between them. The CDR3 protein is CSASTGGPVKTQYF. For the CDR3, the DNA is TGCAGTGCTAGTACAGGAGGGCCAGTAAAGACCCAGTACTTC.

The rearrangement links TRBV20-1 to TRBJ2-7; TRBD2 matches 15 bases. Germline V gives CDR1 DFQATT, CDR2 SNEGSKA (reference sequence). The CDR3 is 14 residues long. The ends lost 3 bases at V and 4 bases at J; junction bases unmatched: 1. CDR3 sequence (DNA): TGCAGTGCTAGGGGACTAGCGGGAGGATACGAGCAGTACTTC. Translated: CSARGLAGGYEQYF.

This chain joins TRBV20-1 and TRBJ2-1, with 10 bases lining up with TRBD2. The CDR3 extends over 15 amino acids. Losses at the gene ends were 6 bases for V and 4 bases for J; bases not matched to a gene: 9. Germline assignment: CDR1 DFQATT and CDR2 SNEGSKA (reference sequence). CDR3 sequence reads: CSAPPASGRYNEQFF. CDR3 DNA sequence: TGCAGTGCCCCCCCGGCTAGCGGGAGATACAATGAGCAGTTCTTC.

This clonotype was observed a handful of times. The chain joins TRBV7-2 to TRBJ2-3; no firm D call. The CDR3 runs 14 residues. With 3 bases removed from V and 4 bases from J, the gap between germline ends came to 11 bases. Germline V lookup: CDR1 SGHTA, CDR2 FQGNSA. CDR3 residues: CASSFYARSDTQYF. CDR3 nucleotide sequence: TGTGCCAGCAGCTTTTACGCTAGATCAGATACGCAGTATTTT.

The CDR3 sequence is CAISEFGGTEAFF. The CDR3 DNA reads TGTGCCATCAGTGAGTTCGGAGGCACTGAAGCTTTCTTT. The chain employs TRBV10-3 and TRBJ1-1, with unresolved D. CDR3 length: 13 residues. Germline CDR1 is ENHRY and CDR2 is SYGVKD. Trimming left V 1 base short and J 4 bases short, with 7 bases between.

This clonotype was seen a few times. DNA for the CDR3: TGCAGTGCTACATTGGGGCGGGGCTATGGCTACACCTTC. This translates into CSATLGRGYGYTF. The rearrangement links TRBV20-1 to TRBJ1-2; D might be TRBD1 (5 bases). CDR3 length: 13 amino acids. The V gene's germline CDR1 is DFQATT and CDR2 SNEGSKA (reference sequence). V was clipped by 4 bases and J by 4 bases, with 13 bases between them.

The gene calls are TRBV11-1 and TRBJ2-3; TRBD1 agrees at 7 bases. V gave up 5 bases and J gave up 3 bases; unmatched junction bases: 5. CDR3 length: 14 amino acids. Germline loops: CDR1 SGHAT, CDR2 FQDESV (reference sequence). CDR3 bases: TGTGCCAGCAGCCCCAGGACAGGAACAGATACGCAGTATTTT. As protein: CASSPRTGTDTQYF.

The chain carries TRBV20-1 and TRBJ2-7, with D perhaps TRBD1 or TRBD2 (5 bases each). Germline V gene sequence: CDR1 DFQATT, CDR2 SNEGSKA (reference sequence). This CDR3 region has 14 residues. The ends were cut back, 3 bases at V and 4 bases at J, with 16 bases in the middle. The CDR3: CSASRDGFYYEQYF. In DNA, the CDR3 is TGCAGTGCTAGCCGGGACGGCTTCTATTACGAGCAGTACTTC.

The chain is built from TRBV7-3 and TRBJ2-3, with 9 bases identical to TRBD2. CDR3 length: 15 residues. The J segment lost 1 base and the V segment lost 2 bases, leaving 1 base of the junction unmatched. Germline CDR1 reads SGHTA; CDR2 reads FQGTGA. The CDR3 protein is CASSLVAGGTDTQYF. In nucleotides, the CDR3 is TGTGCCAGCAGCTTAGTAGCGGGAGGCACAGATACGCAGTATTTT.

The genes are TRBV5-4 and TRBJ1-1; no firm D call. The CDR3 covers 12 residues. V gave up 4 bases and J gave up 7 bases, with 11 bases separating them. Germline V gene lookup returns CDR1 SGHNT and CDR2 YYREEE (reference sequence). The CDR3 reads CASSLWGFEAFF. The CDR3 DNA sequence: TGTGCCAGCAGCCTGTGGGGATTTGAAGCTTTCTTT.

This chain joins TRBV7-2 and TRBJ2-5, with D tentatively TRBD2 (6 bases). The CDR3 extends over 21 amino acids. Trimming removed 3 bases at V and 4 bases at J, with 33 bases between. CDR1 SGHTA and CDR2 FQGNSA come from the germline V gene. The CDR3 DNA reads TGTGCCAGCAGCTTTTCGGCCCGCCGGGACTCCCTCAAATTACGGGGAGAGACCCAGTACTTC. Translation gives CASSFSARRDSLKLRGETQYF.

The rearrangement links TRBV6-1 to TRBJ2-3; 11 nucleotides match TRBD2. CDR3 length equals 14 residues. Germline V lookup: CDR1 MNHNS, CDR2 SASEGT. With 5 bases clipped from V and 4 bases from J, the junction kept 2 bases outside the gene matches. The CDR3 here is CASSLAGGPDTQYF. The CDR3 DNA reads TGTGCCAGCAGTCTAGCGGGAGGACCAGATACGCAGTATTTT.

There are a few counts of this clonotype. The chain has TRBV6-1 and TRBJ2-1; D call uncertain. The CDR3 loop spans 13 amino acids. The V gene lost 5 bases and the J gene lost 9 bases, with 14 bases spanning the gap. The germline V gene has CDR1 MNHNS and CDR2 SASEGT. This chain's CDR3 is CASSQDGWGEQFF. The CDR3 DNA reads as TGTGCCAGCAGTCAGGACGGTTGGGGTGAGCAGTTCTTC.

The chain uses TRBV6-1 and TRBJ2-3, with D possibly called TRBD1 or TRBD2 (5 bases each). CDR1 and CDR2 from the germline V gene are MNHNS and SASEGT. V was trimmed by 6 bases and J by 9 bases, leaving 16 bases between them. The CDR3 has 13 residues. The chain's CDR3 is CASSPTRDGTQYF. The CDR3 DNA is TGTGCCAGCAGCCCAACCCGGGACGGCACGCAGTATTTT.

In this sample, this clonotype turned up a few times. The chain employs TRBV6-2 or TRBV6-3 and TRBJ1-5; 7 nucleotides agree with TRBD1. V gave up 6 bases and J gave up 5 bases; unmatched junction bases: 7. CDR3 length: 14 amino acids. Germline assignment: CDR1 MNHEY and CDR2 SVGEGT. The CDR3 here is CASSLDRVYQPQHF. CDR3 DNA sequence: TGTGCCAGCAGCTTAGACAGGGTGTATCAGCCCCAGCATTTT.

This sequence joins TRBV27 and TRBJ1-1, with D perhaps TRBD1 (5 bases). CDR3 length: 15 amino acids. CDR1 is MNHEY and CDR2 is SMNVEV in the germline V gene (reference sequence). Between the trimmed V and J ends, which lost 5 bases and 5 bases, there was a span of 18 bases. CDR3 nucleotides: TGTGCCAGCAGTGCCAGGAGGGGAAGGGATACTGAAGCTTTCTTT. It translates to CASSARRGRDTEAFF.

This chain links TRBV7-6 with TRBJ1-5; D call uncertain. V lost 5 bases and J lost 5, with 22 bases in between. CDR1 and CDR2 (germline): SGHVS, FNYEAQ. The CDR3 consists of 17 residues. For the CDR3, the DNA is TGTGCCAGCAGCCATAGATTCGTTTTTGCATATGATCAGCCCCAGCATTTT. It translates to CASSHRFVFAYDQPQHF.

This clonotype was counted only a few times. Germline is not matched at one junction end, which may reflect a read error. The V and J genes are TRBV7-7 and TRBJ2-5; D may correspond to TRBD1 or TRBD2 (5 bases each). The V gene's germline CDR1 is SSHAT and CDR2 FNYEAQ (reference sequence). The CDR3 consists of 12 residues. CDR3 loop: CASSRDDGTQYF. CDR3 DNA sequence: TGTGCTAGCAGCCGGGACGATGGGACCCAGTACTTC.

On this clonotype: Because it lacks the conserved phenylalanine or tryptophan at the end, this CDR3 is likely a read error. The chain has TRBV20-1 and TRBJ2-2, with TRBD2 identical over 8 bases. Germline V gene sequence: CDR1 DFQATT, CDR2 SNEGSKA (reference sequence). Trimming removed 4 bases from V and 1 base from J; junction bases left unmatched: 2. CDR3 length equals 14 residues. The CDR3 region has the DNA TGCAGTGCTATACTAGCGGAGAACACCGGGGAGCTGTTTTCT. Protein product: CSAILAENTGELFS.